This T cell receptor (beta chain) is drawn from a study of blood T cell dynamics during melanoma immunotherapy. About the research overall: Metastatic melanoma patients received first-line pembrolizumab or nivolumab plus ipilimumab.

Clones were sequenced by immunoSEQ multiplex PCR, and TCRdb holds only the in-frame ones, with some missing. The sample shows about 9,000 clones, more than 65% of them seen only once. Time point noted: pre-treatment baseline. Trimming removed 4 bases at V and 9 bases at J, with 7 bases between. The CDR3 is made up of 10 amino acids. Looked up from germline, CDR1 is DFQATT and CDR2 is SNEGSKA (reference sequence). The sequences come from blood, collected from a patient treated with checkpoint blockade. The V call is TRBV20-1, the J call TRBJ2-1, with no clear D. The sequence was collected from a human donor with melanoma. CDR3 residues: CSANHIEQFF. As DNA, the CDR3 is TGCAGTGCTAACCATATTGAGCAGTTCTTC.